This T cell receptor (beta chain) was observed in a study of response to subunit inactivated influenza vaccine. Findings of the study overall: Few new T cells, the authors suggested, are recruited by each seasonal influenza vaccination.

Of note for this clonotype: Antigen specificity is unknown.

MiXCR was run by TCRdb on the RT-PCR reads, yielding one entry per CDR3 protein. This sample carries about 520,000 distinct CDR3 sequences, 25% of them seen once, and the ten largest clones take over 1.5%. The length of the CDR3 is 14 residues. This sequence joins TRBV21-1 and TRBJ2-1; TRBD2, as called in the table, went unchecked against the DNA. TRBV21-1 is tagged as a pseudogene. Source: CD4+ T cells sorted from PBMCs, taken around 5 days after vaccination. The TCR was taken from a man aged 45 to 65 who received an inactivated influenza vaccine. Here the CDR3 reads CASSKRRAGGPEFF. The DNA for the CDR3 is TGTGCCAGCAGCAAAAGAAGAGCGGGAGGGCCAGAGTTCTTC.